This T cell receptor (beta chain) emerged from a study of CD8 T cells in ankylosing spondylitis. General observations from the study: Several of the motif variants were reported before in synovial fluid and blood from reactive arthritis. Among TCR beta sequences, a motif of several highly homologous variants appeared characteristic of ankylosing spondylitis blood. Disease-linked clones had a CD8+ phenotype and relatively low frequency in peripheral blood. In ankylosing spondylitis patients, matched synovial fluid reportedly showed significant enrichment of disease-linked clones.

It was by quantitative 5'-RACE with molecular barcodes that TCR beta libraries were made. TCRdb passed the 5' RACE reads through MiXCR, listing each CDR3 protein once. This sample has about 400,000 distinct CDR3 sequences, with approximately 20% found just once. Unmatched junction bases numbered 5, after V lost 1 base and J lost 6 bases. There are 16 residues in the CDR3. Per the germline V gene, CDR1 is MDHEN and CDR2 is SYDVKM. About this clonotype: Its antigen is not known.

Sequencing was done on a sample of blood, either unsorted or a sorted T cell fraction (not recorded which). V is TRBV28 and J is TRBJ2-7; 14 nucleotides match TRBD2. This TCR came from a male donor with ankylosing spondylitis. CDR3 sequence (DNA): TGTGCCAGCAGTTTATTAGTGACTAGCGGGAGGGCCGAGCAGTACTTC. It codes for CASSLLVTSGRAEQYF.